Presented here are 20 T cell receptor beta chains from one specimen sequenced in a study of cytomegalovirus exposure and HLA in healthy donors. With 60 Vbeta and 13 Jbeta primers, the PCR was carried out. The repertoire was sequenced with immunoSEQ multiplex PCR; TCRdb's copy has only in-frame clones and lacks some. The profile shows about 130,000 clones, about 76% of them singletons. The sequenced sample consisted of PBMCs. The receptors here all came from a man between 18 and 29 years old in good health and CMV-seronegative.

The chain joins TRBV7-9 to TRBJ1-5, with TRBD1 matching 9 bases. From germline, CDR1 is SEHNR and CDR2 FQNEAQ (reference sequence). The CDR3 length is 16 residues. V trimming: 3 bases; J trimming: 4 bases; junction bases outside the gene matches: 7. CDR3 bases: TGTGCCAGCAGCTTGGATCTGACAGGGGGAAATCAGCCCCAGCATTTT. This gives the protein CASSLDLTGGNQPQHF. The full variable domain, with the rest looked up from reference TRBV7-9 and TRBJ1-5, is DTGVSQNPRHKITKRGQNVTFRCDPISEHNRLYWYRQTLGQGPEFLTYFQNEAQLEKSRLLSDRFSAERPKGSFSTLEIQRTEQGDSAMYLCASSLDLTGGNQPQHFGDGTRLSIL.

This chain joins TRBV18 and TRBJ1-5; a weak D match, TRBD1 (5 bases). There are 14 residues in the CDR3. In germline, CDR1 is KGHSH, CDR2 LQKENI. With 1 base removed from V and 3 bases from J, the gap between germline ends came to 7 bases. The CDR3 sequence is CASSPQGSNQPQHF. The CDR3 bases are TGTGCCAGCTCACCACAGGGGTCCAATCAGCCCCAGCATTTT. Looking up the rest from reference TRBV18 and TRBJ1-5 gives the full variable domain: NAGVMQNPRHLVRRRGQEARLRCSPMKGHSHVYWYRQLPEEGLKFMVYLQKENIIDESGMPKERFSAEFPKEGPSILRIQQVVRGDSAAYFCASSPQGSNQPQHFGDGTRLSIL.

This clone showed up just a few times. This chain connects TRBV30 to TRBJ2-7; D may be TRBD1 (5 bases). The CDR3 is 15 amino acids. CDR1 and CDR2 from the germline V gene are GTSNPN and SVGIG (reference sequence). Trimming cost V 0 bases and J 6 bases, with 18 bases left between them. The CDR3 protein is CAWSVLGAGRSEQYF. Here the CDR3 DNA reads TGTGCCTGGAGTGTACTCGGTGCAGGGCGAAGCGAGCAGTACTTC.

This clone was detected only a few times. This chain uses TRBV5-4 with TRBJ2-7, with TRBD2 as a possible D gene (6 bases). Trimming cost V 2 bases and J 0 bases, with 12 bases left between them. From germline, CDR1 is SGHNT and CDR2 YYREEE (reference sequence). This CDR3 is 15 amino acids long. The chain's CDR3 is CASSLQRGSSYEQYF. The CDR3 DNA sequence: TGTGCCAGCAGCTTACAACGGGGGAGCTCCTACGAGCAGTACTTC. Complete variable domain (other parts from reference TRBV5-4 and TRBJ2-7): ETGVTQSPTHLIKTRGQQVTLRCSSQSGHNTVSWYQQALGQGPQFIFQYYREEENGRGNFPPRFSGLQFPNYSSELNVNALELDDSALYLCASSLQRGSSYEQYFGPGTRLTVT.

CDR3 in amino acids: CASSRWGEEAFF. In nucleotides, the CDR3 is TGTGCCAGCAGCCGATGGGGGGAAGAGGCTTTCTTT. J is TRBJ1-1 and V is TRBV7-6, with D perhaps TRBD1 (5 bases). The CDR3 extends over 12 amino acids. The V and J ends lost 5 bases and 11 bases respectively, with 15 bases between them. CDR1 and CDR2 (germline): SGHVS, FNYEAQ.

This clone has more than one count but fewer than ten. The chain has TRBV6-1 and TRBJ2-5; 7 positions agree with TRBD1. Unmatched junction bases numbered 13, after V lost 4 bases and J lost 5 bases. CDR3 length equals 16 residues. Germline loops: CDR1 MNHNS, CDR2 SASEGT. This CDR3 is CASSVSRTGARETQYF. The CDR3 DNA follows: TGTGCCAGCAGTGTAAGCCGAACAGGGGCGAGGGAGACCCAGTACTTC.

This chain connects TRBV7-2 to TRBJ2-5; TRBD2 matches at 12 bases. The germline V gene has CDR1 SGHTA and CDR2 FQGNSA. V shed 6 bases and J 5 bases; nucleotides not matched to a gene: 13. CDR3 length: 17 amino acids. In DNA, the CDR3 is TGTGCCAGCAGGCACACTAGCGGGGGGCAAGGGTGGGAGACCCAGTACTTC. This encodes CASRHTSGGQGWETQYF.

The chain employs TRBV6-1 and TRBJ2-7; no reliable D call. There are 13 residues in the CDR3. CDR1 is MNHNS and CDR2 is SASEGT in the germline V gene. The V gene lost 5 bases and the J gene lost 2 bases, with 10 bases spanning the gap. CDR3 bases: TGTGCCAGCAGTCGGCCGGAGACCTACGAGCAGTACTTC. Protein sequence: CASSRPETYEQYF.

The rearrangement uses TRBV7-9 and TRBJ2-3; 8 bases agree with TRBD2. This CDR3 contains 16 residues. Germline lookup yields CDR1 SEHNR and CDR2 FQNEAQ (reference sequence). Germline trimming cut 10 bases from V and 0 bases from J; bases unmatched to any gene: 12. This chain's CDR3 is CATFAGGAPSTDTQYF. The CDR3 DNA reads TGTGCCACTTTCGCCGGGGGGGCACCTAGCACAGATACGCAGTATTTT.

This clone was recorded once. This rearrangement joins TRBV7-7 to TRBJ2-7; D gene unclear. Germline loops: CDR1 SSHAT, CDR2 FNYEAQ (reference sequence). The CDR3 covers 13 residues. Between the trimmed V and J ends, which lost 6 bases and 4 bases, there was a span of 13 bases. For the CDR3, the DNA is TGTGCCAGCAGTCCCTCGGTAGTTTACGAGCAGTACTTC. Protein product: CASSPSVVYEQYF. Full variable domain (rest looked up from reference TRBV7-7 and TRBJ2-7): GAGVSQSPRYKVTKRGQDVTLRCDPISSHATLYWYQQALGQGPEFLTYFNYEAQPDKSGLPSDRFSAERPEGSISTLTIQRTEQRDSAMYRCASSPSVVYEQYFGPGTRLTVT.

The CDR3 DNA is TGTGCCAGCAGCGGGGGACAGGCAGGTGGCTACACCTTC. This translates into CASSGGQAGGYTF. The rearrangement joins TRBV7-2 to TRBJ1-2; 8 bases line up with TRBD1. The CDR3 extends over 13 amino acids. The V gene's germline CDR1 is SGHTA and CDR2 FQGNSA. The junction had 6 bases not matched to a gene; V was cut back by 5 bases and J by 7 bases.

This clone has only one observation. The gene calls are TRBV7-2 and TRBJ1-5; weak D call: TRBD1 (6 bases). Per the germline V gene, CDR1 is SGHTA and CDR2 is FQGNSA. CDR3 length: 13 amino acids. Deletions cut 4 bases from V and 9 bases from J, with 13 bases between. CDR3 loop: CASSSDRLSPQHF. The DNA of the CDR3 is TGTGCCAGCAGCTCTGACAGGCTTTCGCCCCAGCATTTT.

The V and J genes are TRBV19 and TRBJ1-6; D is uncertain. CDR1 LNHDA and CDR2 SQIVND come from the germline V gene (reference sequence). The CDR3 runs 12 residues. Between the trimmed V and J ends, which lost 5 bases and 7 bases, there was a span of 6 bases. The CDR3 loop is CASSSRNSPLHF. DNA of the CDR3: TGTGCCAGTAGTTCCCGGAATTCACCCCTCCACTTT.

The genes are TRBV7-9 and TRBJ1-1, with D perhaps TRBD1 (6 bases). This CDR3 has 13 amino acids. Germline V CDR1 and CDR2: SEHNR, FQNEAQ (reference sequence). The V end was cut by 5 bases, the J end by 4 bases, with 11 bases between. CDR3 sequence: CASSLTGITEAFF. The CDR3 nucleotides read TGTGCCAGCAGCCTTACAGGGATCACTGAAGCTTTCTTT.

This clone showed up just once. The rearrangement links TRBV6-5 to TRBJ1-2; TRBD1 matches at 8 bases. J lost 8 bases, V lost 4 bases, and 9 bases had no gene match. Germline assignment: CDR1 MNHEY and CDR2 SVGAGI. The CDR3 consists of 14 residues. CDR3 sequence reads: CASSSRQGMRGYTF. In nucleotides, the CDR3 is TGTGCCAGCAGTTCACGACAGGGGATGCGGGGCTACACCTTC.

This chain connects TRBV5-4 to TRBJ2-5, with 10 bases lining up with TRBD2. The CDR3 is 15 residues long. The junction had 7 bases not matched to a gene; V was cut back by 4 bases and J by 4 bases. CDR1 is SGHNT and CDR2 is YYREEE in the germline V gene (reference sequence). The CDR3 loop is CASSPLAGSGETQYF. CDR3 sequence (DNA): TGTGCCAGCAGCCCACTAGCGGGATCAGGAGAGACCCAGTACTTC.

This chain connects TRBV28 to TRBJ1-1; D call uncertain. Germline CDR1 reads MDHEN; CDR2 reads SYDVKM. V gave up 5 bases and J gave up 11 bases, with 18 bases separating them. The CDR3 loop spans 13 amino acids. CDR3 residues: CASSPPRGFRAFF. For the CDR3, the DNA is TGTGCCAGCAGTCCCCCACGGGGTTTTCGTGCTTTCTTT.

A few counts support this clone. The CDR3 is CATLGTVDEQYF. The CDR3 DNA sequence: TGTGCCACCCTCGGGACAGTGGACGAGCAGTACTTC. The chain has TRBV27 and TRBJ2-5, with 7 bases fitting TRBD1. The J call is in doubt because the DNA end fits TRBJ2-7 better. CDR1 and CDR2 (germline): MNHEY, SMNVEV (reference sequence). This CDR3 has 12 residues.

DNA for the CDR3: TGTGCCAGCAGCGGGACTAGCGGTAGGTGGAATGAGCAGTTCTTC. Its translation: CASSGTSGRWNEQFF. The genes are TRBV2 and TRBJ2-1; 11 bases fit TRBD2. The CDR3 spans 15 residues. V dropped 6 bases and J dropped 7; count of bases not matched to a gene: 8. Germline-derived CDR1 and CDR2 are SNHLY and FYNNEI.

V gene TRBV27 combines with J gene TRBJ2-1; 7 nucleotides line up with TRBD1. CDR1 and CDR2 from the germline V gene are MNHEY and SMNVEV (reference sequence). V lost 11 bases to trimming and J lost 10 bases; unmatched junction nucleotides: 11. The CDR3 loop spans 12 amino acids. The CDR3 nucleotides are TGTGCCTCCAGACAGGGTCGGTGGGAGCAGTTCTTC. Translating it yields CASRQGRWEQFF.